What follows is one T cell receptor (beta chain) and its context. Some clones are missing from TCRdb's copy, which holds only in-frame ones; the method was immunoSEQ multiplex PCR. The repertoire consists of about 130,000 clones, with roughly 80% occurring once and the leading ten covering 3%. The data are from a study of radiation and T cells in renal cell carcinoma. Study context: Nephrectomy followed 15 Gy stereotactic body radiation by 4 weeks.

Per the germline V gene, CDR1 is GTSNPN and CDR2 is SVGIG (reference sequence). Trimming took 3 bases from V and 3 from J, leaving 9 bases between them. The CDR3 runs 14 residues. Stated time point: baseline pretreatment blood. Treatment defined: 15 Gy SBRT to primary tumor, nephrectomy 4 weeks later. The rearrangement uses TRBV30 and TRBJ2-6, with a tentative D call TRBD1 (5 bases). The TCR was taken from a woman aged 55-69 years with renal cell carcinoma. Sample: blood, taken from a patient whose treatment included radiotherapy and nephrectomy. The CDR3 spells CAWRQGYGANVLTF. The CDR3 DNA reads as TGTGCCTGGAGGCAGGGTTATGGGGCCAACGTCCTGACTTTC.